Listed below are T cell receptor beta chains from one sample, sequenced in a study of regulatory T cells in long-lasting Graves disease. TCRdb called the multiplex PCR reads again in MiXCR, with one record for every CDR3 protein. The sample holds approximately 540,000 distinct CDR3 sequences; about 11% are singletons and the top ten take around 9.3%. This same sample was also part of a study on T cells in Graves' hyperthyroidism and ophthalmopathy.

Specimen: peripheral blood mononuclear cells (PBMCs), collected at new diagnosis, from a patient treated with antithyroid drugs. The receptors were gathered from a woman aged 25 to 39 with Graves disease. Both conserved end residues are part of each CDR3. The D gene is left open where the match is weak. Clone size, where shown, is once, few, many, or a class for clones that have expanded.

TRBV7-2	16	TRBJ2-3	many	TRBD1	TGTGCCAGCAGCTTTACCGGGACAGCGGGCACAGATACGCAGTATTTT	CASSFTGTAGTDTQYF
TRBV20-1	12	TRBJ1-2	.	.	TGCAGTGCCACCGGTGCTAACTATGGCTACACCTTC	CSATGANYGYTF
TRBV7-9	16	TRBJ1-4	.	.	TGTGCCAGCAGCTTGGGCACCACGGAGTACAATGAAAAACTGTTTTTT	CASSLGTTEYNEKLFF
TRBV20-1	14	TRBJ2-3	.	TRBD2	TGCAGCGCTCCCCTAGCGGGAGCCCCTGATACGCAGTATTTT	CSAPLAGAPDTQYF
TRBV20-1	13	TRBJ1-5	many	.	TGCAGTGCTAGAGATAGGGGCACGGCGCCCCAGCATTTT	CSARDRGTAPQHF
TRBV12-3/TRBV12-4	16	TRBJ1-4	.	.	TGTGCCAGCAGTCCTCAGTGGGGGGTTTTAACGGAAAAACTGTTTTTT	CASSPQWGVLTEKLFF
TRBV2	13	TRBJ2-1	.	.	TGTGCCAGCAGTGCGGCTGGGTACAATGAGCAGTTCTTC	CASSAAGYNEQFF
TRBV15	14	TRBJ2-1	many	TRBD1	TGTGCCACCAGCTCCCGGGACAGGGACAATGAGCAGTTCTTC	CATSSRDRDNEQFF
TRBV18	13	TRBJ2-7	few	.	TGTGCCAGCTCACCACGAACCTCCTACGAGCAGTACTTC	CASSPRTSYEQYF
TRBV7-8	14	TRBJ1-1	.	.	TGTGCCAGCAGCTTAAGTCTGGGAAACACTGAAGCTTTCTTT	CASSLSLGNTEAFF
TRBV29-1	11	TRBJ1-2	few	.	TGCAGCGCCCCCCAGGGTTATGGCTACACCTTC	CSAPQGYGYTF
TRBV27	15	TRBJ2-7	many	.	TGTGCCAGCAGTAGCATACAGGGAATCTCCGACGAGCAGTACTTC	CASSSIQGISDEQYF
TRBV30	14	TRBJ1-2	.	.	TGTGCCTGGAGCCCGGGGCAGGTTGGGTATGGCTACACCTTC	CAWSPGQVGYGYTF
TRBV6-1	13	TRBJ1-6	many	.	TGTGCCAGCAGGCGACCGGGGGTTTCACCCCTCCACTTT	CASRRPGVSPLHF
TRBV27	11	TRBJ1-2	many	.	TGTGCCAGCAGCTACATGGGCGCCTACACCTTC	CASSYMGAYTF
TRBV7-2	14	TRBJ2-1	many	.	TGTGCCAGCAGCACTAGTTCTTCCCTGGATGAGCAGTTCTTC	CASSTSSSLDEQFF
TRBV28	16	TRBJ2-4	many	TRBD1	TGTGCCAGCAGTCCGTACTCGGGACAGGTCAAAAACATTCAGTACTTC	CASSPYSGQVKNIQYF
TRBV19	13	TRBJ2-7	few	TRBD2	TGTGCCAGTAGCAACCCCGGGAGGGCCGAGCAGTACTTC	CASSNPGRAEQYF
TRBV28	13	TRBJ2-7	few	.	TGTGCCAGCACCTTAGACCGTTCCGACGAGCAGTACTTC	CASTLDRSDEQYF
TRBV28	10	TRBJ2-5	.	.	TGTGCCACCCTAGCAGAGACCCGGTACTTC	CATLAETRYF
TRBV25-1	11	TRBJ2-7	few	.	TGTGCCAGCAGTGATTGGGCCGAGCAGTACTTC	CASSDWAEQYF
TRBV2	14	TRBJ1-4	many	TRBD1	TGTGCCAGCAATGGACAGGGGTCACTTGGAAAACTGTTTTTT	CASNGQGSLGKLFF
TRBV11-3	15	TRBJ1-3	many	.	TGTGCCAGCAGCTTAGTCTCGAATTCTGGAAACACCATATATTTT	CASSLVSNSGNTIYF
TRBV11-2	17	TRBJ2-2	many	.	TGTGCCAGCAGCTTAGGGGGGTGGGAGGAGAACACCGGGGAGCTGTTTTTT	CASSLGGWEENTGELFF
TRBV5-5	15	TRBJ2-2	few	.	TGTGCCAGCAGCTTGGTGGAAGTCCACACCGGGGAGCTGTTTTTT	CASSLVEVHTGELFF
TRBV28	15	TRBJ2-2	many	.	TGTGCCAGCAGTTTCTATCGGGTGAACACCGGGGAGCTGTTTTTT	CASSFYRVNTGELFF
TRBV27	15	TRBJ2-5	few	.	TGTGCCAGCAGTTTGACCCGGGGGCCCCAAGAGACCCAGTACTTC	CASSLTRGPQETQYF
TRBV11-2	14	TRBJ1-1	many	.	TGTGCCAGCAGCTATGGACATCTGAACACTGAAGCTTTCTTT	CASSYGHLNTEAFF
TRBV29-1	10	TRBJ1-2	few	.	TGCACCACCTACGGGGGTGGCTACACCTTC	CTTYGGGYTF
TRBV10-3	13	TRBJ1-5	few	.	TGTGCCATCAGTGAATGGGGTAATCAGCCCCAGCATTTT	CAISEWGNQPQHF
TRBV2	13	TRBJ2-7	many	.	TGTGCCAGCAGTGAAGCTTGGCTGTACGAGCAGTACTTC	CASSEAWLYEQYF
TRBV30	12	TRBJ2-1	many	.	TGTGCCTGGAGTGTACAACTAGCCCGCTTATTCTTC	CAWSVQLARLFF
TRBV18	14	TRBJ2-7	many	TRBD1	TGTGCCAGCTCACCCACAGACAGGGGGCCCGAGCAGTACTTC	CASSPTDRGPEQYF
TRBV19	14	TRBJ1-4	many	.	TGTGCCAGCGCGTGGGGCTCTCATAATGAAAAACTGTTTTTT	CASAWGSHNEKLFF
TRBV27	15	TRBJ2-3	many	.	TGTGCCAGCAGCAGATATGTGGGAGGAGCAGATACGCAGTATTTT	CASSRYVGGADTQYF
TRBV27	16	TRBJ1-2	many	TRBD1	TGTGCCAGCAGTTTGAAGACAGGGGGTACGAACTATGGCTACACCTTC	CASSLKTGGTNYGYTF
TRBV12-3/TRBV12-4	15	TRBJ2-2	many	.	TGTGCCAGCACCACAATGGGGGTTAACACCGGGGAGCTGTTTTTT	CASTTMGVNTGELFF
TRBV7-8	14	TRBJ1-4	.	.	TGTGCCAGCAGCCACAGTGCAACTAATGAAAAACTGTTTTTT	CASSHSATNEKLFF
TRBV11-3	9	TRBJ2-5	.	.	TGTGCCAGCGGGTTCGGCCCCTCCTTC	CASGFGPSF
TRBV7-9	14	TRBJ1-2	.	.	TGTGCCAGCAGCTTATCGGACAGCAGGAATGGCTACACCTTC	CASSLSDSRNGYTF
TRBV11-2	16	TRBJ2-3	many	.	TGTGCCAGCAGCTTAGGTGAAATTGGGCCACAAGATACGCAGTATTTT	CASSLGEIGPQDTQYF
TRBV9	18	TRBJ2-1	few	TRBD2	TGTGCCAGCAGCGTAGAGGGGGGAGCGGGAGGGTTAGGCGATGAGCAGTTCTTC	CASSVEGGAGGLGDEQFF
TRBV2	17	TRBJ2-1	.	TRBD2	TGTGCCAGCAGTCTCCAACTTCTAGCGGAAGGCTCCAATGAGCAGTTCTTC	CASSLQLLAEGSNEQFF
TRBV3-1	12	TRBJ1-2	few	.	TGTGCCAGCAGCCTCAAAAGGGGGGGCTACACCTTC	CASSLKRGGYTF
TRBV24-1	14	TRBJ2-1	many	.	TGTGCCACCAGTGGCCCCAGGACAGCAGGGGAGCAGTTCTTC	CATSGPRTAGEQFF
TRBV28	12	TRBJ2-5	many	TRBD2	TGTGCCAGCAGCTATTCCGGACTAGCGGGAAACTTC	CASSYSGLAGNF
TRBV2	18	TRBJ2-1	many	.	TGTGCCAGCAGTTACAGGCGGGTCCCTTCGAGAACCTACAATGAGCAGTTCTTC	CASSYRRVPSRTYNEQFF
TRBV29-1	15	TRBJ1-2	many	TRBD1	TGCAGCGCGCTACGGACAGGAGGCGCGGGGTATGGCTACACCTTC	CSALRTGGAGYGYTF
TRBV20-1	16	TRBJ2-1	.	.	TGCAGTGCTAGAGTGTCCTGGCAGGGGGGGGGCAATGAGCAGTTCTTC	CSARVSWQGGGNEQFF
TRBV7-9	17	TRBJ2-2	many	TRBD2	TGTGCCAGCAGCTTCGGGACTAGCGGGAGATACGTCGGGGAGCTGTTTTTT	CASSFGTSGRYVGELFF
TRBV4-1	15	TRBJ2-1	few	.	TGCGCCAGCAGCCCGAGTTCACTCGGAGGCAATGAGCAGTTCTTC	CASSPSSLGGNEQFF
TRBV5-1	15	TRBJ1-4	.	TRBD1	TGCGCCAGCAGCTTGGGGGGGACAGAGGGGGTCGGACTGTTTTTT	CASSLGGTEGVGLFF
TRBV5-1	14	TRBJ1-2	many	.	TGCGCCAGCAGCTTGAGCCCTCCTAACTATGGCTACACCTTC	CASSLSPPNYGYTF
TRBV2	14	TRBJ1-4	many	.	TGTGCCAGCAGTGAACTACGGTCTTGGGAAAAACTGTTTTTT	CASSELRSWEKLFF
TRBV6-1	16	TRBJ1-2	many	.	TGTGCCAGCAGTGAAGCGGGGCTGGCGGTGGGCTATGGCTACACCTTC	CASSEAGLAVGYGYTF
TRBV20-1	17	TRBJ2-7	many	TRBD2	TGCAGTGCTAGAGGCCCCCCTCTGGCGGGAGCCCCCTACGAGCAGTACTTC	CSARGPPLAGAPYEQYF
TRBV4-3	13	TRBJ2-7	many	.	TGCGCCAGCAGCCAAGATCAGGCCTACGAGCAGTACTTC	CASSQDQAYEQYF